The 7 T cell receptor beta chains given below trace back to one sample, sequenced in a study of human thymus T cells. Thymus pieces cut out during corrective heart surgery were the tissue that was used. TCRdb's table, derived via immunoSEQ multiplex PCR, lists solely in-frame clones and lacks some. Here the sample spans fewer than 90,000 clones, around 96% being singletons. The sample comprised thymus tissue. The source of these receptors is a boy under two years old with a congenital heart defect but otherwise immunologically healthy.

This clone came up a few times. The rearrangement joins TRBV11-2 to TRBJ2-7, with D hard to call. Germline CDR1 and CDR2: SGHAT and FQNNGV. V was pared by 5 bases and J by 5 bases, with 4 bases between. The CDR3 extends over 10 amino acids. The CDR3 reads CASSHDEQYF. In DNA form, the CDR3 reads TGTGCCAGCAGCCATGACGAGCAGTACTTC. Combining the CDR3 with reference TRBV11-2 and TRBJ2-7 gives the whole variable domain EAGVAQSPRYKIIEKRQSVAFWCNPISGHATLYWYQQILGQGPKLLIQFQNNGVVDDSQLPKDRFSAERLKGVDSTLKIQPAKLEDSAVYLCASSHDEQYFGPGTRLTVT.

V gene TRBV9 combines with J gene TRBJ2-7, with 8 bases fitting TRBD2. The CDR3 extends over 16 amino acids. Germline assignment: CDR1 SGDLS and CDR2 YYNGEE. Germline trimming cut 1 base from V and 7 bases from J; bases unmatched to any gene: 13. The CDR3 loop is CASSVTNQRGSGEQYF. CDR3 DNA: TGTGCCAGCAGCGTAACTAACCAGCGGGGGAGTGGGGAGCAGTACTTC.

This clone came up once. The CDR3 nucleotides are TGTGCCAGTAGTGACAGCCTCTCTGGAAACACCATATATTTT. It codes for CASSDSLSGNTIYF. V usage is TRBV19 and J usage is TRBJ1-3; tentative D call: TRBD1 (5 bases). Germline assignment: CDR1 LNHDA and CDR2 SQIVND (reference sequence). The CDR3 consists of 14 residues. V was shortened by 5 bases and J by 0 bases, with 8 bases between the two germline ends. The complete variable domain, with remaining parts taken from reference TRBV19 and TRBJ1-3, reads DGGITQSPKYLFRKEGQNVTLSCEQNLNHDAMYWYRQDPGQGLRLIYYSQIVNDFQKGDIAEGYSVSREKKESFPLTVTSAQKNPTAFYLCASSDSLSGNTIYFGEGSWLTVV.

The gene calls are TRBV30 and TRBJ2-7; D is uncertain. Germline lookup yields CDR1 GTSNPN and CDR2 SVGIG (reference sequence). The CDR3 loop spans 15 amino acids. Trimming pared 4 bases from V and 2 bases from J, leaving 18 bases between. The chain's CDR3 is CAWTLGPSLPYEQYF. The CDR3 region has the DNA TGTGCCTGGACCCTCGGGCCTAGTCTTCCCTACGAGCAGTACTTC.

The chain uses TRBV5-1 and TRBJ2-7; tentatively, D is TRBD2 (6 bases). Between the trimmed V and J ends, which lost 2 bases and 3 bases, there was a span of 15 bases. The CDR3 has 15 residues. Germline CDR1 and CDR2: SGHRS and YFSETQ. The CDR3 sequence: CASSFDSPEGYEQYF. CDR3 nucleotide sequence: TGCGCCAGCAGCTTTGACAGCCCGGAGGGCTACGAGCAGTACTTC.

V and J are TRBV13 and TRBJ2-1; 10 bases are a match to TRBD2. V gave up 7 bases and J gave up 5 bases; unmatched junction bases: 11. Germline V CDR1 and CDR2: PRHDT, FYEKMQ (reference sequence). There are 16 residues in the CDR3. The CDR3 loop is CASTPSGSGRHNEQFF. CDR3 nucleotide sequence: TGTGCCAGCACCCCATCGGGTAGCGGGAGGCACAATGAGCAGTTCTTC. The full variable domain, completed using reference TRBV13 and TRBJ2-1, is AAGVIQSPRHLIKEKRETATLKCYPIPRHDTVYWYQQGPGQDPQFLISFYEKMQSDKGSIPDRFSAQQFSDYHSELNMSSLELGDSALYFCASTPSGSGRHNEQFFGPGTRLTVL.

The gene calls are TRBV29-1 and TRBJ2-3, with TRBD2 identical over 12 bases. Germline V gives CDR1 SQVTM, CDR2 ANQGSEA. The CDR3 is 18 amino acids. The ends lost 4 bases at V and 4 bases at J; junction bases unmatched: 15. CDR3 loop: CSVVSGTGGLAGPDTQYF. For the CDR3, the DNA is TGCAGCGTTGTATCCGGGACAGGAGGACTAGCGGGGCCAGATACGCAGTATTTT.